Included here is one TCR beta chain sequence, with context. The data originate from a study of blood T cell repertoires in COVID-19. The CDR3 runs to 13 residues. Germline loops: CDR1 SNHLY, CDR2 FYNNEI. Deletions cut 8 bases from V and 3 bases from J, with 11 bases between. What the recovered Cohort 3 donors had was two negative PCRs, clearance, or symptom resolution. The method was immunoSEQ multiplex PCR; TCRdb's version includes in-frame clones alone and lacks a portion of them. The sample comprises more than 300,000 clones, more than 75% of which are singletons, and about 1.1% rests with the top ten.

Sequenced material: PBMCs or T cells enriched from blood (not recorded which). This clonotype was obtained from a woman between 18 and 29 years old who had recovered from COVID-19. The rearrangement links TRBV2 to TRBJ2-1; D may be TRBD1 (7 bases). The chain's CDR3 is CASAGQYYNEQFF. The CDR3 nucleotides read TGTGCCAGCGCGGGACAGTACTACAATGAGCAGTTCTTC.